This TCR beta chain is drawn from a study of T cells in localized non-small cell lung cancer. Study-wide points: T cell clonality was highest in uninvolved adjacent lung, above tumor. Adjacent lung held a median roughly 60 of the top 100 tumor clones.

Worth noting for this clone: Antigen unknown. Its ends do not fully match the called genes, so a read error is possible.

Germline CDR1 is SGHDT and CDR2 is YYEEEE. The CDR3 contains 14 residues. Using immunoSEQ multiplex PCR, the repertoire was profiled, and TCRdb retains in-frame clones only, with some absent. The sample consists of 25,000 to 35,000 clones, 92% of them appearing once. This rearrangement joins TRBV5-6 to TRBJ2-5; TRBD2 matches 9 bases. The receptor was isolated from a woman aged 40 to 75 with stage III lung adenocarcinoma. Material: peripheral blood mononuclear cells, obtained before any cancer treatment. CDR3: CASSLGGGVETQYF. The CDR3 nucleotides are TGTGCCAGCAGTTTGGGCGGGGGGGTAGAGACCCAGTACTTC.